Below, 24 T cell receptor beta chains from the same sample are listed, as sequenced in a study of early T cells in non-severe SARS-CoV-2 infection. MiXCR was run by TCRdb on the 5' RACE reads, yielding one entry per CDR3 protein. The sample consists of 50,000 to 65,000 distinct CDR3 sequences, 20% of them appearing once. The input for sequencing was whole blood, taken at baseline. The source is an adult who was a healthcare worker with PCR-confirmed SARS-CoV-2 infection or an uninfected control (not recorded which).

CDR3: CASRPQGALGYTF. CDR3 nucleotide sequence: TGTGCCAGCAGACCTCAGGGGGCGCTTGGCTACACCTTC. The chain combines TRBV12-3 or TRBV12-4 with TRBJ1-2, with TRBD1 matching 8 bases. The trim removed 6 bases at V and 7 bases at J, leaving 7 bases unmatched. CDR3 size: 13 residues.

The J gene is TRBJ1-6, the V gene TRBV12-5, with a possible D match to TRBD1 (6 bases). CDR1 is LGHNT, CDR2 FRNRAP, per germline. This CDR3 is 17 amino acids long. V was clipped by 0 bases and J by 7 bases, with 16 bases between them. The CDR3 DNA reads as TGTGCTAGTGGTTTGGTCCTAGGGGGGCGACGGAATTCACCCCTCCACTTT. Translation: CASGLVLGGRRNSPLHF.

The rearrangement uses TRBV12-3 or TRBV12-4 and TRBJ1-2; TRBD1 agrees at 7 bases. J lost 3 bases, V lost 6 bases, and 16 bases had no gene match. This CDR3 has 17 residues. The CDR3 here is CASSSGAGGGFDYGYTF. CDR3 in DNA: TGTGCCAGCAGCTCGGGTGCAGGGGGAGGTTTTGACTATGGCTACACCTTC.

Comments on this clonotype: One end of the junction varies from germline; a read error may be responsible. J is TRBJ1-3 and V is TRBV4-1, with D uncertain. In germline, CDR1 is MGHRA, CDR2 YSYEKL. CDR3 length equals 15 residues. The CDR3 loop is CASSQGEVSENTIYF. CDR3 DNA: TGCGCCAGCAGCCAAGGGGAAGTCTCTGAAAACACCATATATTTT.

The rearrangement links TRBV7-9 to TRBJ1-1; 9 bases are shared with TRBD1. The CDR3 is 16 amino acids. With 3 bases clipped from V and 2 bases from J, the junction kept 7 bases outside the gene matches. Germline lookup yields CDR1 SEHNR and CDR2 FQNEAQ (reference sequence). CDR3 in DNA: TGTGCCAGCAGCTTGGGGAAGGACAGGGGAAACACTGAAGCTTTCTTT. Translation: CASSLGKDRGNTEAFF.

This clonotype has only a few counts. The chain has TRBV6-6 and TRBJ1-3; D not resolved. The V and J ends lost 8 bases and 4 bases respectively, with 6 bases between them. The V gene's germline CDR1 is MNHNY and CDR2 SVGAGI (reference sequence). CDR3 size: 11 residues. CDR3 protein: CASWGGNTIYF. The DNA of the CDR3 is TGTGCCAGCTGGGGAGGAAACACCATATATTTT.

This clonotype has only a few counts. The rearrangement links TRBV7-3 to TRBJ2-3, with TRBD2 identical over 7 bases. J gave up 0 bases and V 6 bases, and 6 bases lay outside the gene matches. This CDR3 is 15 amino acids long. Germline V gives CDR1 SGHTA, CDR2 FQGTGA. The CDR3 DNA is TGTGCCAGCAGTGTCGGGGGGAGTAGCACAGATACGCAGTATTTT. Translated, it gives CASSVGGSSTDTQYF. Drawing the rest from reference TRBV7-3 and TRBJ2-3, the complete variable domain is GAGVSQTPSNKVTEKGKYVELRCDPISGHTALYWYRQSLGQGPEFLIYFQGTGAADDSGLPNDRFFAVRPEGSVSTLKIQRTERGDSAVYLCASSVGGSSTDTQYFGPGTRLTVL.

Only a few counts were recorded for this clonotype. The chain carries TRBV30 and TRBJ2-3; D assignment may be TRBD1 or TRBD2 (5 bases each). CDR1 and CDR2 from the germline V gene are GTSNPN and SVGIG (reference sequence). This CDR3 region has 13 residues. Trimming cost V 1 base and J 4 bases, with 9 bases left between them. In DNA form, the CDR3 reads TGTGCCTGGAGTGACCAGGGAGCAGATACGCAGTATTTT. This translates into CAWSDQGADTQYF.

V and J are TRBV12-3 or TRBV12-4 and TRBJ2-2, with 8 bases fitting TRBD1. Unmatched junction bases numbered 7, after V lost 2 bases and J lost 8 bases. The CDR3 contains 15 residues. The CDR3 sequence: CASSLSAQGVGELFF. Written as DNA, the CDR3 is TGTGCCAGCAGTTTATCGGCACAGGGGGTAGGGGAGCTGTTTTTT.

The rearrangement links TRBV30 to TRBJ2-7; no reliable D call. There are 13 residues in the CDR3. Trimming took 2 bases from V and 6 from J, leaving 14 bases between them. The germline V gene encodes CDR1 GTSNPN and CDR2 SVGIG (reference sequence). CDR3 coding DNA: TGTGCCTGGAGTACATACCATAGTCCCGAGCAGTACTTC. Protein product: CAWSTYHSPEQYF.

This clonotype came up a few times. J is TRBJ1-1 and V is TRBV3-1; D is possibly TRBD1 (5 bases). CDR1 is LGHDT and CDR2 is YNNKEL in the germline V gene (reference sequence). The CDR3 covers 14 residues. Trimming shortened V by 5 bases and J by 5 bases, and 15 bases separated the two germline ends. CDR3 DNA: TGTGCCAGCAGCAAGTTTGGGGGGAAAACTGAAGCTTTCTTT. Translating it yields CASSKFGGKTEAFF.

The chain links TRBV11-2 to TRBJ2-7, with 9 bases fitting TRBD1. J was trimmed by 5 bases and V by 4 bases; bases with no gene match: 6. This CDR3 contains 14 residues. Germline-derived CDR1 and CDR2 are SGHAT and FQNNGV. The CDR3 loop reads CASSSGQGLDEQYF. CDR3 DNA: TGTGCCAGCAGCTCGGGACAGGGTCTAGACGAGCAGTACTTC.

This clonotype was seen only a few times. The chain is built from TRBV4-1 and TRBJ1-3; D not certain. The CDR3 consists of 16 residues. The germline gives CDR1 MGHRA, CDR2 YSYEKL. V lost 0 bases and J 4 bases, leaving 13 bases between the germline ends. CDR3 coding DNA: TGCGCCAGCAGCCAAGATGGAACGGCTGCAGGAAACACCATATATTTT. It is translated as CASSQDGTAAGNTIYF.

This clonotype was found a few times. The J gene is TRBJ2-3, the V gene TRBV9, with TRBD2 matching 15 bases. Germline loops: CDR1 SGDLS, CDR2 YYNGEE. The ends lost 3 bases at V and 4 bases at J; junction bases unmatched: 6. This CDR3 has 17 amino acids. The CDR3 nucleotides read TGTGCCAGCAGCGGACCTGGACTAGCGGGGGGGCCAGATACGCAGTATTTT. It codes for CASSGPGLAGGPDTQYF. Combining the CDR3 with reference TRBV9 and TRBJ2-3 gives the whole variable domain DSGVTQTPKHLITATGQRVTLRCSPRSGDLSVYWYQQSLDQGLQFLIQYYNGEERAKGNILERFSAQQFPDLHSELNLSSLELGDSALYFCASSGPGLAGGPDTQYFGPGTRLTVL.

V gene TRBV5-1 combines with J gene TRBJ1-4; 7 bases line up with TRBD1. Trimming at V came to 0 bases and at J to 8 bases, leaving 4 bases not matched to a gene. Germline V gene data show CDR1 as SGHRS and CDR2 as YFSETQ. The CDR3 is 14 residues long. As DNA, the CDR3 is TGCGCCAGCAGCTTGGGACAGGGTATCGAAAAACTGTTTTTT. Protein product: CASSLGQGIEKLFF. The variable domain in full, completed from reference TRBV5-1 and TRBJ1-4, reads KAGVTQTPRYLIKTRGQQVTLSCSPISGHRSVSWYQQTPGQGLQFLFEYFSETQRNKGNFPGRFSGRQFSNSRSEMNVSTLELGDSALYLCASSLGQGIEKLFFGSGTQLSVL.

This clonotype came up once. The chain carries TRBV7-9 and TRBJ1-4; TRBD1 is a possible D gene (5 bases). The CDR3 extends over 15 amino acids. The V end lost 8 bases, the J end lost 4 bases, and 17 bases lay between the germline ends. Germline V CDR1 and CDR2: SEHNR, FQNEAQ (reference sequence). CDR3 in amino acids: CASGKAGTVNEKLFF. CDR3 bases: TGTGCCAGCGGTAAAGCCGGGACGGTTAATGAAAAACTGTTTTTT.

In its sample, this clonotype was seen a few times. V and J are TRBV9 and TRBJ2-5; D is tentatively TRBD1 or TRBD2 (5 bases each). CDR1 and CDR2 from the germline V gene are SGDLS and YYNGEE. CDR3 length: 15 amino acids. V gave up 0 bases and J gave up 2 bases, with 11 bases separating them. CDR3 sequence reads: CASSVGWDGQETQYF. The CDR3 nucleotides are TGTGCCAGCAGCGTAGGCTGGGACGGACAAGAGACCCAGTACTTC.

This clonotype turned up a few times. V and J are TRBV20-1 and TRBJ1-6; 7 nucleotides match TRBD1. The CDR3 sequence is 15 residues long. CDR1 is DFQATT and CDR2 is SNEGSKA in the germline V gene (reference sequence). Trimming cost V 5 bases and J 6 bases; bases outside gene matches: 10. CDR3 DNA: TGCAGTGCTCTTACCGCGACAGGGCGTAATTCACCCCTCCACTTT. This gives the protein CSALTATGRNSPLHF.

A few counts support this clonotype. The V gene is TRBV15, the J gene TRBJ2-1; tentative D call: TRBD1 (5 bases). The CDR3 has 15 residues. V was clipped by 5 bases and J by 8 bases, with 19 bases between them. Germline CDR1 is LNHNV and CDR2 is YYDKDF (reference sequence). The CDR3, as DNA: TGTGCCACCAGCCCGATGACAGCATCCGAGCATGAGCAGTTCTTC. Residues: CATSPMTASEHEQFF.

In its sample, this clonotype was seen a few times. The chain recombines TRBV6-2 or TRBV6-3 with TRBJ2-2; D unresolved. The V gene lost 7 bases and the J gene lost 2 bases, with 14 bases spanning the gap. The germline gives CDR1 MNHEY, CDR2 SVGEGT. The CDR3 loop spans 15 amino acids. The CDR3 loop reads CASTRALINTGELFF. Written as DNA, the CDR3 is TGTGCCAGCACCCGGGCCCTGATAAACACCGGGGAGCTGTTTTTT.

V is TRBV7-6 and J is TRBJ1-4; D might be TRBD1 (5 bases). CDR3 length equals 15 residues. The V end lost 2 bases, the J end lost 6 bases, and 13 bases lay between the germline ends. From germline, CDR1 is SGHVS and CDR2 FNYEAQ. The CDR3 spells CASSLTGRPDEKLFF. Here the CDR3 DNA reads TGTGCCAGCAGCTTAACGGGGCGGCCCGATGAAAAACTGTTTTTT. The variable domain in full, with the rest retrieved from reference TRBV7-6 and TRBJ1-4, is GAGVSQSPRYKVTKRGQDVALRCDPISGHVSLYWYRQALGQGPEFLTYFNYEAQQDKSGLPNDRFSAERPEGSISTLTIQRTEQRDSAMYRCASSLTGRPDEKLFFGSGTQLSVL.

This clonotype was seen a few times. The J gene is TRBJ2-6, the V gene TRBV5-1; D remains ambiguous. The CDR3 runs 16 residues. The germline CDR1 and CDR2 sequences are SGHRS and YFSETQ. Trimming cost V 6 bases and J 2 bases, with 15 bases left between them. In DNA form, the CDR3 reads TGCGCCAGCAAGGGAAACCTACATCCTGGGGCCAACGTCCTGACTTTC. Translated: CASKGNLHPGANVLTF.

A few counts support this clonotype. The V call is TRBV12-3 or TRBV12-4, the J call TRBJ2-3; 7 nucleotides align to TRBD2. CDR3 size: 15 residues. The V gene end was trimmed by 7 bases and the J gene end by 5 bases; junction bases not matched to a gene: 12. Here the CDR3 reads CASISAAGWEDTQYF. The CDR3 nucleotides are TGTGCCAGCATATCGGCAGCGGGGTGGGAAGATACGCAGTATTTT.

The chain is built from TRBV12-3 or TRBV12-4 and TRBJ2-3; possible D gene TRBD2, 7 bases. Trimming took 8 bases from V and 5 from J, leaving 17 bases between them. This CDR3 has 14 residues. The CDR3 loop reads CASLGGPQEDTQYF. In DNA, the CDR3 is TGTGCCAGCTTGGGGGGGCCGCAGGAAGATACGCAGTATTTT.